The clone carrying this T cell receptor (beta chain) was detected ten times or more. Its antigen is as yet unknown. Unique molecular identifiers were carried by the TCR beta cDNA libraries. TCRdb re-analysed the PCR reads in MiXCR, keeping a single row per CDR3 protein. The sample consists of some 240,000 distinct CDR3 sequences, about 40% of them appearing once. This sample was taken from a study of post-analysis software for immune sequencing data. The germline V gene encodes CDR1 SGHRS and CDR2 YFSETQ. The CDR3 has 17 amino acids. Trimming pared 4 bases from V and 0 bases from J, leaving 17 bases between. Findings and caveats of the study: With TRBV5-6, TRBV5-1 and TRBV20-1 included, about five TRBV segments were more frequent in patients than in controls.

This chain links TRBV5-1 with TRBJ1-5; no reliable D call. The sequenced material came from blood. The receptor was isolated from a girl aged 5-17 years with multiple sclerosis. CDR3 region: CASSPEPGSYSNQPQHF. The CDR3 DNA sequence: TGCGCCAGCAGCCCGGAACCAGGTAGCTATAGCAATCAGCCCCAGCATTTT.